What follows describes a single T cell receptor beta chain. This clone has more than one count but fewer than ten. Its binding antigen is unknown. Base qualities are not provided; no much larger clone lies one nucleotide away. These data come from a study of control samples from healthy donors and cancer patients (dated by TCRdb to the early 2020s). Libraries were prepared through the immunoSEQ multiplex PCR assay. TCRdb limited this immuneACCESS table to in-frame rearrangements with V and J called. A share of clones is missing; checked studies link under half to unresolved V genes, and the rest is unexplained. Recorded for this sample are 98,000 or so clones; roughly 86% of them occurred a single time. The top ten clones comprise about 2% of the sample. Reading the germline V gene gives CDR1 LGHNA and CDR2 YNFKEQ. Trimmed from V: 0 bases; trimmed from J: 7 bases; junction bases lacking a gene match: 1. There are 13 amino acids in the CDR3, from cysteine to phenylalanine inclusive. Only the CDR3 DNA is retained, 39 bases long and in frame from the first base.

In this chain, TRBV4-2 is recombined with TRBJ1-2; the central 8 bases match TRBD1. This TCR was sampled from a man aged 60-69 years in good health. Specimen: blood. The sequenced DNA is TGTGCCAGCAGCCAAGACAGGGGGCTTGGCTACACCTTC. Translated, it reads CASSQDRGLGYTF.